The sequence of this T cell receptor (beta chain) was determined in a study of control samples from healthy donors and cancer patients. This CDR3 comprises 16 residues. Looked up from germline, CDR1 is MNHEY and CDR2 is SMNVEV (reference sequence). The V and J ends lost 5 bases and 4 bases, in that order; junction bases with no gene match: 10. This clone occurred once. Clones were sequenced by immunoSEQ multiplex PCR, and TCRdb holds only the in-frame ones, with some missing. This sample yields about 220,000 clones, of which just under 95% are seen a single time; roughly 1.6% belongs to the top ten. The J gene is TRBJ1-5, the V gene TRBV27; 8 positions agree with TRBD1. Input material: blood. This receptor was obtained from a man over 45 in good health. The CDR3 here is CASSEGDRGGNQPQHF. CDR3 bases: TGTGCCAGCAGTGAAGGTGACAGGGGTGGTAATCAGCCCCAGCATTTT.